This T cell receptor (beta chain) emerged from a study of Tregs in tolerant kidney transplant recipients. Study background: CD4+CD25+CD127- cells came from roughly 3-day belatacept mixed lymphocyte reactions, some with roughly five-day graft donor restimulation. Broader study findings: Activated donor B cell expansion appeared to reveal the most relevant donor-specific TCRbeta repertoire. Validation in larger populations is needed because few patients were studied.

A note on this clone: Its antigen is unknown.

The CDR3 sequence is 15 residues long. CDR1 SGHNT and CDR2 YENEEA come from the germline V gene. The ends lost 2 bases at V and 4 bases at J; junction bases unmatched: 5. Sequencing was performed with immunoSEQ multiplex PCR; in TCRdb, only in-frame clones are kept and a portion is missing. Of approximately 30,000 clones detected, over 65% appear once; the ten largest clones hold about 2.2%. Specimen: Tregs from blood cultured with allogeneic cells. This chain uses TRBV11-3 with TRBJ2-1; the match to TRBD2 covers 7 bases. This TCR derives from a human donor in good health. DNA of the CDR3: TGTGCCAGCAGCTTAACTAGCGAATTGTACAATGAGCAGTTCTTC. It encodes CASSLTSELYNEQFF.